The clone carrying this TCR beta chain was seen more than once but under ten times. Its antigen remains unidentified. V lost 7 bases and J lost 7; bases outside the gene matches: 9. The CDR3 extends over 14 amino acids. The germline V gene has CDR1 WSHSY and CDR2 SAAADI. These data originate in a study of regulatory T cells in long-lasting Graves disease. Study context: Newly diagnosed Graves' patients took antithyroid drugs under 3 months.

Researchers made TCR beta libraries by using iRepertoire HTBI primers and running Arm-PCR on CDR3 regions. MiXCR, run by TCRdb on the multiplex PCR reads, gives a single entry per CDR3 protein. The sample has 400,000 to 550,000 distinct CDR3 sequences; 15% are singletons. The sample's time point: newly diagnosed GD, antithyroid drugs for less than 3 months. Extracted RNA from PBMCs served as the source of the TCR library. Study observations and caveats: Small sample size may have lowered accuracy.

The sample was also linked to a second study, of T cells in Graves' hyperthyroidism and ophthalmopathy.

This TCR was recovered from a woman aged 25-40 years with Graves disease. Sequencing was performed on peripheral blood mononuclear cells (PBMCs), taken at new diagnosis, from a patient treated with antithyroid drugs. The chain has TRBV10-2 and TRBJ2-2; 7 nucleotides agree with TRBD2. CDR3 in amino acids: CASTRSSGIGELFF. The CDR3, as DNA: TGCGCCAGCACGAGGTCTAGCGGTATCGGGGAGCTGTTTTTT.